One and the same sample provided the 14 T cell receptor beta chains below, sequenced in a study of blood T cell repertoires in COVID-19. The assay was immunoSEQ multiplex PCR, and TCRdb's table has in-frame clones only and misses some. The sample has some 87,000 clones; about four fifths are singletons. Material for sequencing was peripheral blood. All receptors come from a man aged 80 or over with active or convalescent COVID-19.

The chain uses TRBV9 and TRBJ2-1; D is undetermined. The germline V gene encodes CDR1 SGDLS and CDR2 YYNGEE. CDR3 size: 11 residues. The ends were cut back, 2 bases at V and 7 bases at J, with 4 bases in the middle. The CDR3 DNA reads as TGTGCCAGCAGCGTCCTAAATGAGCAGTTCTTC. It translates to CASSVLNEQFF.

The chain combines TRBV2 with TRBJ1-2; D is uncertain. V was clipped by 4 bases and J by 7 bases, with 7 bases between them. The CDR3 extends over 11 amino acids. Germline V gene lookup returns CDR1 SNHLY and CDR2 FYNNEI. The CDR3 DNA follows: TGTGCCAGCAGTGCCCGAGGTGGCTACACCTTC. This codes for CASSARGGYTF.

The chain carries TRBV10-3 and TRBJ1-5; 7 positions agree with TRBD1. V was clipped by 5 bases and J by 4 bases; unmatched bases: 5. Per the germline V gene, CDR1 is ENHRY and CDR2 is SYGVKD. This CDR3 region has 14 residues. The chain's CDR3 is CAISSGQTNQPQHF. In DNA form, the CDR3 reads TGTGCCATCAGTTCGGGACAGACTAATCAGCCCCAGCATTTT.

CDR3 sequence: CASSEQTAVENTEAFF. The CDR3 DNA reads TGCGCCAGCAGTGAGCAAACCGCGGTAGAGAACACTGAAGCTTTCTTT. This rearrangement joins TRBV10-1 to TRBJ1-1; no firm D call. Germline V gene data show CDR1 as WNHNN and CDR2 as SYGVQD (reference sequence). The V and J ends lost 2 bases and 1 base respectively, with 14 bases between them. The CDR3 runs to 16 residues.

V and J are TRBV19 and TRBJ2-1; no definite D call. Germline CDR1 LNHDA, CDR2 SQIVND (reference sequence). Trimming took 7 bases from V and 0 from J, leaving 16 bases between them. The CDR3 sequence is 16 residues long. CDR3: CASTAPGVGSYNEQFF. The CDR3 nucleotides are TGTGCCAGTACCGCCCCCGGTGTCGGCTCCTACAATGAGCAGTTCTTC. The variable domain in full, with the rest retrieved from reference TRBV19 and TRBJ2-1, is DGGITQSPKYLFRKEGQNVTLSCEQNLNHDAMYWYRQDPGQGLRLIYYSQIVNDFQKGDIAEGYSVSREKKESFPLTVTSAQKNPTAFYLCASTAPGVGSYNEQFFGPGTRLTVL.

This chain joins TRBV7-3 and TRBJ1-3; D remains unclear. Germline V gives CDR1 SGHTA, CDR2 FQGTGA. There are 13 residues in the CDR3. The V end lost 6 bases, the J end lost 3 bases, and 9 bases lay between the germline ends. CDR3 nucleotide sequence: TGTGCCAGCAGTCCTAACAGTGGAAACACCATATATTTT. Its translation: CASSPNSGNTIYF.

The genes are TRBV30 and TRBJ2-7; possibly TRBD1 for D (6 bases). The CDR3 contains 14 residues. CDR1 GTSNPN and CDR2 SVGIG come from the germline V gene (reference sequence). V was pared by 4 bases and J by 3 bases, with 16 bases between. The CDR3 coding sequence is TGTGCCTGGACCCGATTTACAGGGTACTACGAGCAGTACTTC. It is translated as CAWTRFTGYYEQYF.

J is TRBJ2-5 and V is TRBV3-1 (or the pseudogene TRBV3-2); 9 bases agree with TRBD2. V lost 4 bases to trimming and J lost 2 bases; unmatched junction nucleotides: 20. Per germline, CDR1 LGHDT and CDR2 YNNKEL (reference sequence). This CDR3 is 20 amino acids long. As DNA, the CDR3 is TGTGCCAGCAGCCCCTACCGGAAGGGTACAGCGGGAGGCCCACAAGAGACCCAGTACTTC. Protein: CASSPYRKGTAGGPQETQYF.

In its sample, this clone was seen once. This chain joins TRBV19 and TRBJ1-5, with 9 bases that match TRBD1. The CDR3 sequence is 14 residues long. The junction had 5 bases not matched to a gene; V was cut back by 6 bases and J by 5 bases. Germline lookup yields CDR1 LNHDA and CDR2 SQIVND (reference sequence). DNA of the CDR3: TGTGCCAGTAGACCATGGACAGGGGATCAGCCCCAGCATTTT. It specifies CASRPWTGDQPQHF.

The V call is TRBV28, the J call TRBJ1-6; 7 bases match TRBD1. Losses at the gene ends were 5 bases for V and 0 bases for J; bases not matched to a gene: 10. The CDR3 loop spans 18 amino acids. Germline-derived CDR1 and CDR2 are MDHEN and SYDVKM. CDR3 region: CASSGDSLLSSYNSPLHF. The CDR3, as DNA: TGTGCCAGCAGTGGGGACAGCTTACTCAGCTCCTATAATTCACCCCTCCACTTT.

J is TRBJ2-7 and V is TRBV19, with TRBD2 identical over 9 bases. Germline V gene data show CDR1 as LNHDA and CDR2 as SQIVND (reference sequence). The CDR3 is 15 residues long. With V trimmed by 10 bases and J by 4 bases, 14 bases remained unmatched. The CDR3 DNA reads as TGTGCCACCAGTCGCGGGAGGGCCTTCCCGTACGAGCAGTACTTC. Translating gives CATSRGRAFPYEQYF.

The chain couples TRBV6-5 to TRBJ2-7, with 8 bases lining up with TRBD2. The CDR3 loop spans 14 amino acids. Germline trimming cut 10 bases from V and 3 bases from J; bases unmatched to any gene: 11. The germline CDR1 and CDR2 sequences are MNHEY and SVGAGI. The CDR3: CATGAVAGNYEQYF. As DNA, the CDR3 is TGTGCCACCGGGGCGGTAGCGGGAAACTACGAGCAGTACTTC.

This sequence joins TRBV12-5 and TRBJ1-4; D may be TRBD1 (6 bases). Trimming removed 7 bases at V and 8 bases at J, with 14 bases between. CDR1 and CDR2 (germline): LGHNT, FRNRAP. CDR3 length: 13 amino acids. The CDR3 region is CASASGRGEKLFF. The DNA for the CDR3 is TGTGCTAGTGCCTCAGGTAGGGGGGAAAAACTGTTTTTT.

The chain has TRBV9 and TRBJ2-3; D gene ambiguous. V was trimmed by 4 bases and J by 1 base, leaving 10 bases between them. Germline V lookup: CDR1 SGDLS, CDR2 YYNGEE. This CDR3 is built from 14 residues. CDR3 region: CASSQLTGTDTQYF. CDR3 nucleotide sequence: TGTGCCAGCAGCCAGCTGACTGGCACAGATACGCAGTATTTT.